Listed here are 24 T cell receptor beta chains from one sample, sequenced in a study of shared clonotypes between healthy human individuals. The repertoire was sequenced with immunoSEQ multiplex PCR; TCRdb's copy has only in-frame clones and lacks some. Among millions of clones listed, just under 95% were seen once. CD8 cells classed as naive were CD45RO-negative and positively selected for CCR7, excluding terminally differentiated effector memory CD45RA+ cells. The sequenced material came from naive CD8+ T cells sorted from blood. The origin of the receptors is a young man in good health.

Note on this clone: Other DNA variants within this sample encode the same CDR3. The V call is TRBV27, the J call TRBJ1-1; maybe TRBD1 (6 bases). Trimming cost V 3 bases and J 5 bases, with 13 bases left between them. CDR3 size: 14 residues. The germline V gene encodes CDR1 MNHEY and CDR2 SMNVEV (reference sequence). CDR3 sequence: CASSLVGGNTEAFF. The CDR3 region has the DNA TGTGCCAGCAGTTTGGTAGGGGGAAATACTGAAGCTTTCTTT.

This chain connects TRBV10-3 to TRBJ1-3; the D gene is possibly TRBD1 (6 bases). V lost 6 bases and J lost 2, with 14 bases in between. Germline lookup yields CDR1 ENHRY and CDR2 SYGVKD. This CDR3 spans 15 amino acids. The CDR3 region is CAIREGGLAGNTIYF. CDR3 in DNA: TGTGCCATCAGGGAAGGGGGACTAGCTGGAAACACCATATATTTT.

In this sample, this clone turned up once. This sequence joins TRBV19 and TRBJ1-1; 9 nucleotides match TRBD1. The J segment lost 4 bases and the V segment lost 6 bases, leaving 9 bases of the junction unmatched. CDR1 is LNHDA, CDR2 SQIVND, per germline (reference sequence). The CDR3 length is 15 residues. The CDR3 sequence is CASSDPTGGTTEAFF. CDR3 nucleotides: TGTGCCAGTAGCGATCCGACAGGGGGGACCACTGAAGCTTTCTTT.

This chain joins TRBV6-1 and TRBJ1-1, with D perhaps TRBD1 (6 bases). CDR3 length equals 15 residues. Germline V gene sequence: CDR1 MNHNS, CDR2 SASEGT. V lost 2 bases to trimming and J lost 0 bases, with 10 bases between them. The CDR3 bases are TGTGCCAGCAGTGAATGGACAGATCTGAACACTGAAGCTTTCTTT. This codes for CASSEWTDLNTEAFF.

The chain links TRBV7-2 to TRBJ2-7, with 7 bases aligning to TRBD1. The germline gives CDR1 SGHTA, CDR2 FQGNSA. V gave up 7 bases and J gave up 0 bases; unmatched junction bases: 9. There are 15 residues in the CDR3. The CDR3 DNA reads TGTGCCAGCAATGCAGACAGGGACCCCTCCTACGAGCAGTACTTC. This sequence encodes CASNADRDPSYEQYF.

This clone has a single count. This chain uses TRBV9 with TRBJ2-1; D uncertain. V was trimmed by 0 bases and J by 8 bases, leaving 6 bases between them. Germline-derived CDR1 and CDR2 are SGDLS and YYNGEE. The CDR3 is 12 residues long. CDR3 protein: CASSVDGDEQFF. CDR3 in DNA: TGTGCCAGCAGCGTAGATGGCGATGAGCAGTTCTTC.

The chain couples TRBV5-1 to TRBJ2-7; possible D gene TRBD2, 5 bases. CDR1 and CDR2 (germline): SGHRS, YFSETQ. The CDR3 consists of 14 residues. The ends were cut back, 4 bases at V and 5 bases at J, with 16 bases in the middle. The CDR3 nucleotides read TGCGCCAGCAGCCAAGAGGGAGTCGTCCACGAGCAGTACTTC. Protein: CASSQEGVVHEQYF. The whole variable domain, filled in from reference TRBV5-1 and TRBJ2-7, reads KAGVTQTPRYLIKTRGQQVTLSCSPISGHRSVSWYQQTPGQGLQFLFEYFSETQRNKGNFPGRFSGRQFSNSRSEMNVSTLELGDSALYLCASSQEGVVHEQYFGPGTRLTVT.

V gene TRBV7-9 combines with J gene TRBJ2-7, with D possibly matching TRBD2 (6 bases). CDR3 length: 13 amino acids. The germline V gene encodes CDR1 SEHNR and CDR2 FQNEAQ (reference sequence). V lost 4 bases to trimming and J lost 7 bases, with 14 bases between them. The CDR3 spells CASSWGLRKEQYF. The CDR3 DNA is TGTGCCAGCAGCTGGGGACTTCGAAAGGAGCAGTACTTC.

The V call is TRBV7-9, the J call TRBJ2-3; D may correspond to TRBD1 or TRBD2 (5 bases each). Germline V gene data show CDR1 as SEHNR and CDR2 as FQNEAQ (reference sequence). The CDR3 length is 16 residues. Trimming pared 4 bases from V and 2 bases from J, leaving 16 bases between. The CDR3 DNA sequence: TGTGCCAGCAGCTCGGGACCCATGGGTTACACAGATACGCAGTATTTT. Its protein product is CASSSGPMGYTDTQYF.

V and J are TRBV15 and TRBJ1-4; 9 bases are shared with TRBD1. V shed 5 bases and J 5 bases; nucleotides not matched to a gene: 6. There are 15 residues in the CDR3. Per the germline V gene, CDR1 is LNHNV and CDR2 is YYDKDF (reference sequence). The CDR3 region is CATSVPGQGNEKLFF. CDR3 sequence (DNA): TGTGCCACCAGCGTCCCGGGACAGGGAAATGAAAAACTGTTTTTT.

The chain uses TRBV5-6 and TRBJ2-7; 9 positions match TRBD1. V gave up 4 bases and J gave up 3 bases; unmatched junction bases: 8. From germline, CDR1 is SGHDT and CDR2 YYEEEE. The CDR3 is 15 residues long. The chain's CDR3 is CASSGSGQGYYEQYF. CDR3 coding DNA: TGTGCCAGCAGCGGATCGGGACAGGGATACTACGAGCAGTACTTC.

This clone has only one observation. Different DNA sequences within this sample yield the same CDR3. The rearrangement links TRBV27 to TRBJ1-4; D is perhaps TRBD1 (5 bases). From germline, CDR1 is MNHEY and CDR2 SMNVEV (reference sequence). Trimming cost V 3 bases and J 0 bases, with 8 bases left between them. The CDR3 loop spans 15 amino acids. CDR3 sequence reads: CASSLLGATNEKLFF. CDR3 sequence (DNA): TGTGCCAGCAGTTTGTTAGGGGCAACTAATGAAAAACTGTTTTTT.

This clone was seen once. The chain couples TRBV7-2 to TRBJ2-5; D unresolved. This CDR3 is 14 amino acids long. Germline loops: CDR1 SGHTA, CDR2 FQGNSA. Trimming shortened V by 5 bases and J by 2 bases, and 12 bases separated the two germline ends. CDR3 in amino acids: CASSQENVQETQYF. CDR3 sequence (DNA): TGTGCCAGCAGCCAAGAAAATGTACAAGAGACCCAGTACTTC.

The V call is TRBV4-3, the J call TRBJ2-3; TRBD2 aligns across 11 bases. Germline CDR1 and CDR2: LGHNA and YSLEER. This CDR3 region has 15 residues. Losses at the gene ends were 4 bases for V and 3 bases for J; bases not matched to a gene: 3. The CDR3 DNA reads TGCGCCAGCAGCCCCCGGACTAGCGGGACAGATACGCAGTATTTT. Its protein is CASSPRTSGTDTQYF.

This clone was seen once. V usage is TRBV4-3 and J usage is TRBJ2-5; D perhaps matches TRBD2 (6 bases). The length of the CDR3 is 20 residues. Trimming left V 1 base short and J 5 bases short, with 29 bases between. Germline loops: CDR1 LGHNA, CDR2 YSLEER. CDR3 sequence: CASSQGVIDGGILFDETQYF. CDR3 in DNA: TGCGCCAGCAGCCAAGGGGTTATCGATGGCGGGATATTGTTCGACGAGACCCAGTACTTC.

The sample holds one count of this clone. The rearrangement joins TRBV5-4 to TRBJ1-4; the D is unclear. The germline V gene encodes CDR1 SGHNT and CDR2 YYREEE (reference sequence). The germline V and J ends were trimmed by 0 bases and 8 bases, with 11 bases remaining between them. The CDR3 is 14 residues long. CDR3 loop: CASSLAGSDEKLFF. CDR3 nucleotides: TGTGCCAGCAGCTTGGCTGGGAGCGACGAAAAACTGTTTTTT.

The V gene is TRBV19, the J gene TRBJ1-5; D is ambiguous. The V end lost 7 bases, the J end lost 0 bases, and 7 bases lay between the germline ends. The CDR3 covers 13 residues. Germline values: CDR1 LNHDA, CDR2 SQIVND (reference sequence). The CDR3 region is CASNSYSNQPQHF. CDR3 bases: TGTGCCAGTAACAGTTATAGCAATCAGCCCCAGCATTTT.

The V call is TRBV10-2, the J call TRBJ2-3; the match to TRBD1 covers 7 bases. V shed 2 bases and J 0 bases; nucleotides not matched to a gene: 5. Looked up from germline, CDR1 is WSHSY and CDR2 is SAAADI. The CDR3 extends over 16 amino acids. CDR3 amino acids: CASSEGTDTSTDTQYF. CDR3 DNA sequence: TGCGCCAGCAGTGAGGGGACAGATACTAGCACAGATACGCAGTATTTT.

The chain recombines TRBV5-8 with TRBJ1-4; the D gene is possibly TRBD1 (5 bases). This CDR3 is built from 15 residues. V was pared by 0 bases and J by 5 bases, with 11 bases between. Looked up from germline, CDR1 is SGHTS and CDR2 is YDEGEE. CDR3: CASSLEQVINEKLFF. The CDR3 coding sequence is TGTGCCAGCAGCTTGGAACAGGTTATAAATGAAAAACTGTTTTTT.

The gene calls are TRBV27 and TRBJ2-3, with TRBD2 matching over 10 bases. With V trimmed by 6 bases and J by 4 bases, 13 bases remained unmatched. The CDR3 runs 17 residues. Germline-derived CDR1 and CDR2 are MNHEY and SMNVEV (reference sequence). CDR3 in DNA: TGTGCCAGCAGCCCCCTACCACCAGCGGGGGGGCCAGATACGCAGTATTTT. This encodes CASSPLPPAGGPDTQYF.

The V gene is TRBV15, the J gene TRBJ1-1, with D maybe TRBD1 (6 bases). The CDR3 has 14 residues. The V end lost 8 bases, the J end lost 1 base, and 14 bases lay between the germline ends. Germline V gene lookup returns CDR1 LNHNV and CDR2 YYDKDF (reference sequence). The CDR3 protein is CATAQGSQNTEAFF. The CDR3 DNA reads TGTGCCACCGCCCAGGGGTCCCAGAACACTGAAGCTTTCTTT.

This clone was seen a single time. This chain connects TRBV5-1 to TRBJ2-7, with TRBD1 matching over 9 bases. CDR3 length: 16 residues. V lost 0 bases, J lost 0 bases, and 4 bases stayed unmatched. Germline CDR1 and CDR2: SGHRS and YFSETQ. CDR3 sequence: CASSLGRDRVSYEQYF. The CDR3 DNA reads TGCGCCAGCAGCTTGGGCCGGGACAGGGTCTCCTACGAGCAGTACTTC.

The CDR3 is CASSLSRRGGDGYTF. CDR3 bases: TGTGCCAGCAGTTTATCGCGCAGGGGAGGGGATGGCTACACCTTC. The V gene is TRBV27, the J gene TRBJ1-2; D might be TRBD1 (6 bases). The CDR3 consists of 15 residues. V lost 0 bases, J lost 6 bases, and 14 bases lay in between. CDR1 is MNHEY and CDR2 is SMNVEV in the germline V gene (reference sequence).

Here the CDR3 reads CASSLPTSGERDTDTQYF. DNA of the CDR3: TGTGCCAGCAGTTTACCGACTAGCGGGGAGCGGGACACAGATACGCAGTATTTT. The chain joins TRBV27 to TRBJ2-3, with 11 nucleotides matching TRBD2. CDR1 and CDR2 from the germline V gene are MNHEY and SMNVEV (reference sequence). The junction had 9 bases not matched to a gene; V was cut back by 2 bases and J by 2 bases. The CDR3 has 18 amino acids.